The TCR beta chain under discussion was sequenced for a study of cytomegalovirus exposure and HLA in healthy donors. Study as a whole: Counted in an early data release were tens of millions of unique TCRs from HLA-typed donors. Study-level findings and limits: Reportedly, fewer N-insertions than the approximately 700-donor mean appeared in an Asian-associated ancestry cluster in a later analysis. Differences between HLA loci emerged in a later analysis of TCR association rates, with DRB1 most and HLA-C fewest.

A note on this clone: Antigen unknown. Within the sample, other DNA sequences also encode this same CDR3.

PCR was performed using 60 Vbeta and 13 Jbeta primers. Clones were read by immunoSEQ multiplex PCR, and TCRdb kept only the in-frame ones, dropping some. The sample yields roughly 200,000 clones, under 85% seen once. Sequenced input: PBMCs. The receptor was derived from a male donor in good health and CMV-seronegative.

The CDR3 DNA reads as TGTGCCAGCAGTTACTCTCCCCAGGGTGATCAGCCCCAGCATTTT. Protein product: CASSYSPQGDQPQHF. This chain connects TRBV6-5 to TRBJ1-5; TRBD1 might be the D (5 bases). V lost 0 bases and J lost 5, with 11 bases in between. Germline CDR1 is MNHEY and CDR2 is SVGAGI. The CDR3 sequence is 15 residues long.